This TCR beta chain was documented in a study of T cells in Graves' hyperthyroidism and ophthalmopathy. CDR3 length equals 14 residues. V was trimmed by 0 bases and J by 7 bases, leaving 10 bases between them. Per germline, CDR1 SGHVS and CDR2 FQNEAQ. This clonotype has ten or more counts. Amplified TCR beta CDR3 regions derived from RNA transcripts. Using the HTBI primer set, a first-round RT-PCR was run on the TCR CDR3. Using its own MiXCR run on the multiplex PCR reads, TCRdb lists one record per CDR3 protein. The sample contains fewer than 350,000 distinct CDR3 sequences, around 15% of which appear only once.

This chain uses TRBV7-8 with TRBJ2-1; no firm D call. The receptor's source is a woman in her thirties or forties with Graves' hyperthyroidism. The specimen was blood. In DNA, the CDR3 is TGTGCCAGCAGCTTAGCGGAAACTCTAAATGAGCAGTTCTTC. Protein product: CASSLAETLNEQFF.